The rows below give T cell receptor beta chains drawn from one sample of a study of blood T cell repertoires in COVID-19. The data were produced by immunoSEQ multiplex PCR, yet TCRdb's version contains in-frame clones alone and is incomplete. The sample contains 150,000 to 200,000 clones, 70% to 90% of which appear only once. Material for sequencing was peripheral blood. These TCRs come from a man aged 55 to 70 with active or convalescent COVID-19. CDR3s include the opening cysteine and the closing phenylalanine or tryptophan. D genes are given only for firm matches. Not every row has a clone size; where given, it reads once, few, many or a size class.

v_gene,d_gene,j_gene,abundance,CDR3aa,CDR3nt
TRBV6-5,.,TRBJ1-6,.,CASIVGVRNSPLHF,TGTGCCAGCATCGTAGGGGTGAGAAATTCACCCCTCCACTTT
TRBV25-1,.,TRBJ1-4,.,CASSDLSANEKLFF,TGTGCCAGCAGTGACCTTTCGGCTAATGAAAAACTGTTTTTT
TRBV5-1,.,TRBJ1-1,.,CASSLMGGRDTEAFF,TGCGCCAGCAGCTTGATGGGGGGAAGGGACACTGAAGCTTTCTTT
TRBV18,TRBD1,TRBJ2-3,.,CASSPRRQGSTDTQYF,TGTGCCAGCTCACCACGTAGACAGGGAAGCACAGATACGCAGTATTTT
TRBV29-1,TRBD1,TRBJ1-2,.,CSAFYRDRNDYTF,TGCAGCGCCTTCTATCGGGACAGAAACGACTACACCTTC
TRBV6-5,TRBD1,TRBJ1-2,.,CASTRDRGSYGYTF,TGTGCCAGCACCAGGGACAGGGGCTCCTATGGCTACACCTTC
TRBV20-1,.,TRBJ2-1,.,CSASYRDEQFF,TGCAGTGCTAGCTATCGGGATGAGCAGTTCTTC
TRBV9,.,TRBJ2-2,.,CASSHLRAGAIGELFF,TGTGCCAGCAGCCATCTCCGGGCAGGGGCGATCGGGGAGCTGTTTTTT
TRBV6-5,.,TRBJ1-6,.,CASSPGFSYNSPLHF,TGTGCCAGCAGCCCGGGTTTCTCCTATAATTCACCCCTCCACTTT
TRBV7-9,TRBD1,TRBJ1-2,.,CASSSGTGGAYGYTF,TGTGCCAGCAGCTCAGGGACAGGGGGCGCGTATGGCTACACCTTC
TRBV5-1,TRBD2,TRBJ2-1,.,CASKTSGAIYEQFF,TGCGCCAGTAAAACTAGCGGGGCGATTTATGAGCAGTTCTTC
TRBV29-1,.,TRBJ1-1,.,CSVEWAEGTETFF,.
TRBV6-6,TRBD1,TRBJ2-5,.,CASSGQGARGETQYF,TGTGCCAGCAGCGGACAGGGGGCGAGGGGGGAGACCCAGTACTTC
TRBV19,TRBD1,TRBJ1-1,.,CASSSDRGENTEAFF,TGTGCCAGTAGTTCGGACAGGGGAGAGAACACTGAAGCTTTCTTT
TRBV19,TRBD1,TRBJ1-5,.,CASSMSRGHGNQPQHF,TGTGCCAGTAGTATGAGCAGGGGGCACGGCAATCAGCCCCAGCATTTT
TRBV6-5,.,TRBJ2-5,.,CASSQTGFPSETQYF,TGTGCCAGCAGTCAAACAGGGTTTCCCTCGGAGACCCAGTACTTC
TRBV5-4,.,TRBJ2-5,.,CASSLESMKQETQYF,TGTGCCAGCAGCTTGGAGAGTATGAAACAAGAGACCCAGTACTTC
TRBV4-1,TRBD1,TRBJ2-2,.,CASSPIGTGGFTGELFF,TGCGCCAGCAGCCCCATCGGGACAGGGGGGTTCACCGGGGAGCTGTTTTTT
TRBV6-1,.,TRBJ2-7,.,CASRGLNGGLEQYF,TGTGCCAGCAGGGGTTTAAACGGAGGGTTAGAGCAGTACTTC
TRBV5-1,.,TRBJ1-2,.,CASSLAEVWDGYTF,TGCGCCAGCAGCTTGGCCGAGGTATGGGATGGCTACACCTTC
TRBV18,.,TRBJ1-3,.,CASSPSGTNSGNTIYF,TGTGCCAGCTCACCTTCCGGGACTAACTCTGGAAACACCATATATTTT
TRBV4-1,TRBD1,TRBJ1-2,few,CASSQGRGDRGYTF,TGCGCCAGCAGCCAAGGTCGGGGGGACAGGGGGTACACCTTC
TRBV5-1,TRBD1,TRBJ2-6,.,CASSSRRPGQGPSGANVLTF,TGCGCCAGCAGCTCGCGACGCCCGGGACAGGGCCCCTCTGGGGCCAACGTCCTGACTTTC
TRBV25-1,.,TRBJ1-2,.,CASSESGDYHYGYTF,TGTGCCAGCAGTGAATCCGGGGACTACCACTATGGCTACACCTTC
TRBV5-6,TRBD1,TRBJ2-1,.,CASSRYRGIDYNEQFF,TGTGCCAGCAGCCGCTACAGGGGAATAGACTACAATGAGCAGTTCTTC
TRBV4-1,.,TRBJ2-1,.,CASSSRPDRGGNYNEQFF,TGCGCCAGCAGCTCCAGACCCGACAGGGGAGGGAACTACAATGAGCAGTTCTTC
TRBV19,.,TRBJ2-4,once,CASSMSVAGDNIQYF,TGTGCCAGTAGTATGTCGGTGGCAGGGGACAACATTCAGTACTTC
TRBV27,.,TRBJ1-5,once,CASRIGGVGNQPQHF,TGTGCCAGCAGGATAGGGGGGGTTGGCAATCAGCCCCAGCATTTT
TRBV19,.,TRBJ1-5,.,CASSWRINQPQHF,TGTGCCAGTAGTTGGCGGATCAATCAGCCCCAGCATTTT
TRBV9,.,TRBJ2-3,.,CASSQTADTQYF,TGTGCCAGCAGCCAGACTGCAGATACGCAGTATTTT
TRBV3-1/TRBV3-2,.,TRBJ1-2,.,CASSQAGSNYGYTF,TGTGCCAGCAGCCAAGCAGGGTCTAACTATGGCTACACCTTC
TRBV14,.,TRBJ2-7,.,CASSQSWGAGPSYEQYF,TGTGCCAGCAGCCAGTCTTGGGGAGCGGGCCCCTCCTACGAGCAGTACTTC
TRBV19,TRBD1,TRBJ1-2,.,CASTHPGRQGNTNYGYTF,TGTGCCAGTACCCATCCGGGTAGACAGGGGAATACTAACTATGGCTACACCTTC
TRBV12-3/TRBV12-4,.,TRBJ1-1,.,CASSQEVNTEAFF,TGTGCCAGCAGCCAAGAGGTGAACACTGAAGCTTTCTTT
TRBV6-5,TRBD2,TRBJ2-5,.,CASSYGLAGGQETQYF,TGTGCCAGCAGTTACGGCTTAGCGGGGGGGCAAGAGACCCAGTACTTC
TRBV6-5,TRBD2,TRBJ2-3,.,CASRSGGAGDTQYF,TGTGCCAGCAGGAGCGGGGGGGCCGGAGATACGCAGTATTTT
TRBV6-4,.,TRBJ2-7,many,CASSEQYEQYF,TGTGCCAGCAGTGAACAATACGAGCAGTACTTC
TRBV5-1,TRBD1,TRBJ1-2,.,CASSSTGEGENGYTF,TGCGCCAGCAGTTCGACAGGGGAGGGGGAGAATGGCTACACCTTC
TRBV4-1,TRBD1,TRBJ2-7,.,CASSPDRTGGYEQYF,TGCGCCAGCAGCCCTGACCGGACAGGAGGCTACGAGCAGTACTTC
TRBV24-1,TRBD1,TRBJ2-3,.,CATSDNRGAPTDTQYF,TGTGCCACCAGTGACAACAGGGGCGCACCCACAGATACGCAGTATTTT
TRBV27,.,TRBJ2-2,.,CASSPWTGRGTGELFF,TGTGCCAGCAGTCCCTGGACAGGGAGGGGCACCGGGGAGCTGTTTTTT
TRBV7-3,.,TRBJ2-1,.,CASSLLGGASYNEQFF,TGTGCCAGCAGCTTACTAGGGGGAGCCTCCTACAATGAGCAGTTCTTC
TRBV25-1,.,TRBJ2-7,few,CATSIGSYEQYF,TGTGCCACATCGATCGGTTCCTACGAGCAGTACTTC
TRBV5-4,TRBD1,TRBJ1-2,.,CASSLEGARKNYGYTF,TGTGCCAGCAGCTTGGAGGGGGCTAGAAAGAACTATGGCTACACCTTC
TRBV19,.,TRBJ1-6,.,CASSISPRQFYNSPLHF,TGTGCCAGTAGTATTAGCCCGCGACAGTTCTATAATTCACCCCTCCACTTT
TRBV19,TRBD1,TRBJ2-2,.,CASLDRPNTGELFF,TGTGCCAGCCTGGACAGGCCTAACACCGGGGAGCTGTTTTTT
TRBV24-1,TRBD1,TRBJ2-7,.,CATSPGTGRDEQYF,TGTGCCACCAGCCCCGGGACAGGGAGGGACGAGCAGTACTTC
TRBV5-4,.,TRBJ2-5,once,CASSEKLASQETQYF,TGTGCCAGCAGCGAGAAGCTAGCGTCACAAGAGACCCAGTACTTC